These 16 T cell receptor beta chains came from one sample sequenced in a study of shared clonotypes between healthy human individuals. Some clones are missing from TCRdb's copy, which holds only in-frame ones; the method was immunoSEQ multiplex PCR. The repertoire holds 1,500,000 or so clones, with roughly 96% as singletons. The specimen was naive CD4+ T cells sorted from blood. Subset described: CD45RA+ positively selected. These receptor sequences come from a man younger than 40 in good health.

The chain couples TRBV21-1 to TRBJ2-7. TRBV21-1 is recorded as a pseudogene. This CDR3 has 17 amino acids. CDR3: CASSNLRGDMRSYEQYF. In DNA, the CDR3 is TGTGCCAGCAGCAATCTGCGAGGCGACATGCGCTCCTACGAGCAGTACTTC.

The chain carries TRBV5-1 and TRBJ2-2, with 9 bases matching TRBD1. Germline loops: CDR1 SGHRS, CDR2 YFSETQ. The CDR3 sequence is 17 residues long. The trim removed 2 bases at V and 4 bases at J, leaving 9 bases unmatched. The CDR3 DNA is TGCGCCAGCAGCTTACTCACAGGGGGCGCGGGCACCGGGGAGCTGTTTTTT. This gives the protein CASSLLTGGAGTGELFF.

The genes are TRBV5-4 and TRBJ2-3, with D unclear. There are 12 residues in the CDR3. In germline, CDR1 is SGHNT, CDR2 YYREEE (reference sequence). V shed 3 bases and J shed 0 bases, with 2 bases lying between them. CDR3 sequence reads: CASSYSTDTQYF. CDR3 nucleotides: TGTGCCAGCAGCTACAGCACAGATACGCAGTATTTT.

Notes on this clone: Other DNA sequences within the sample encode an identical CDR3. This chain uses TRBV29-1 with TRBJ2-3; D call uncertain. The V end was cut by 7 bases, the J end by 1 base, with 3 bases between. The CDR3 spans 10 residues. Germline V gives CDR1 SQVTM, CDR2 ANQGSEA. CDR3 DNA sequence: TGCAGCGCCCGCACAGATACGCAGTATTTT. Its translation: CSARTDTQYF.

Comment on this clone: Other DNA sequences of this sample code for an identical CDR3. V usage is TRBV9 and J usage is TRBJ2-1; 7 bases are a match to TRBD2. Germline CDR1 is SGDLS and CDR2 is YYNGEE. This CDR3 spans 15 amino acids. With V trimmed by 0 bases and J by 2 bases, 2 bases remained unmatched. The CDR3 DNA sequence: TGTGCCAGCAGCGTAGCAGCGGGGACCTACAATGAGCAGTTCTTC. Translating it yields CASSVAAGTYNEQFF.

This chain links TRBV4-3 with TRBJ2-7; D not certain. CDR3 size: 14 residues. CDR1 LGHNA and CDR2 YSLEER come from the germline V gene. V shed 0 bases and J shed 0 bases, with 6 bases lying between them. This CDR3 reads CASSQETDSYEQYF. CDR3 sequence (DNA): TGCGCCAGCAGCCAAGAAACAGACTCCTACGAGCAGTACTTC.

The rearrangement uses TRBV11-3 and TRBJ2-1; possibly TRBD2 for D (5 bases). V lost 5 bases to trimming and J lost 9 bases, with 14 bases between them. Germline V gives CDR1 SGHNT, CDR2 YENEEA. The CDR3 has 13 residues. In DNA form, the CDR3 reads TGTGCCAGCAGCCCCCAGGCCGGGATTGAGCAGTTCTTC. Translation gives CASSPQAGIEQFF.

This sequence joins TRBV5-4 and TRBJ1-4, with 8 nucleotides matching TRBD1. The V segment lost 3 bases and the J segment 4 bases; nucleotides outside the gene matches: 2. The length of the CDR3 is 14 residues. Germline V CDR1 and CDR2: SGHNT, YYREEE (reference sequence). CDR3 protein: CASSWDRNNEKLFF. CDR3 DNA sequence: TGTGCCAGCAGCTGGGACAGGAATAATGAAAAACTGTTTTTT.

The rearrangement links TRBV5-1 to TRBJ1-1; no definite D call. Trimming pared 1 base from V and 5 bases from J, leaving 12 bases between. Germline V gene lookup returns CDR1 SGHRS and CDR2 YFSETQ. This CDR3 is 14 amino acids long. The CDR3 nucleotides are TGCGCCAGCAGCTTGCACGAGGGATCAACTGAAGCTTTCTTT. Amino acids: CASSLHEGSTEAFF.

Here the CDR3 reads CASSFTGTGEVDEQYF. The CDR3 DNA reads as TGTGCCAGCAGCTTTACCGGGACAGGGGAGGTTGACGAGCAGTACTTC. This chain links TRBV7-2 with TRBJ2-7; 10 bases align to TRBD1. CDR1 and CDR2 from the germline V gene are SGHTA and FQGNSA. This CDR3 is 16 amino acids long. Losses at the gene ends were 3 bases for V and 5 bases for J; bases not matched to a gene: 10.

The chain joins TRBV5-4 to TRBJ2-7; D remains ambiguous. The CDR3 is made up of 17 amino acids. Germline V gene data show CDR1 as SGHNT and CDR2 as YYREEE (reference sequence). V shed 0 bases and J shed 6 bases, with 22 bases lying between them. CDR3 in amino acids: CASSLGLQPNLYGEQYF. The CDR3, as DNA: TGTGCCAGCAGCTTGGGTCTGCAGCCTAACCTCTACGGCGAGCAGTACTTC.

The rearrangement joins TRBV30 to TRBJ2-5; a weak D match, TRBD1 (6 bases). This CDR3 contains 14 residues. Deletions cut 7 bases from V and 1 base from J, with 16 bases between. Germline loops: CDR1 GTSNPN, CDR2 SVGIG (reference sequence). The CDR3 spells CASSLDSLQETQYF. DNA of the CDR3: TGTGCCTCCTCCCTGGACAGCCTCCAAGAGACCCAGTACTTC.

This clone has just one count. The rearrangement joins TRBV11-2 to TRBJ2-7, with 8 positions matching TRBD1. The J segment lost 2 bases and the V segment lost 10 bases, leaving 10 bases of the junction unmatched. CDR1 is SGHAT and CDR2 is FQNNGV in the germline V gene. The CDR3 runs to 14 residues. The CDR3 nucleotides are TGTGCCACCGAGCTCACAGGGGGAACCTACGAGCAGTACTTC. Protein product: CATELTGGTYEQYF.

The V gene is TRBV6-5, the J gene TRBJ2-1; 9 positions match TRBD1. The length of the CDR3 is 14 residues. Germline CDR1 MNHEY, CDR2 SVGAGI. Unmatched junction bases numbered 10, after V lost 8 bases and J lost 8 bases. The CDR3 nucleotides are TGTGCCAGCTCAACCGGGACAGGGATAGATGAGCAGTTCTTC. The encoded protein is CASSTGTGIDEQFF.

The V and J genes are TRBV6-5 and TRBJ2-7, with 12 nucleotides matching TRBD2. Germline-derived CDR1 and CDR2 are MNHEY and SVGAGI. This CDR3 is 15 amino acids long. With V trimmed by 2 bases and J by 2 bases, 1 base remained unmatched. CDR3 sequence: CASSYRLAGAYEQYF. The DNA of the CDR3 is TGTGCCAGCAGTTACCGACTAGCGGGGGCCTACGAGCAGTACTTC.

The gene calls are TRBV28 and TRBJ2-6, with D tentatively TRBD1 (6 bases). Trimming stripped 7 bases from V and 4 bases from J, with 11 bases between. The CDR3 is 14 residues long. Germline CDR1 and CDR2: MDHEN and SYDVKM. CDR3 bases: TGTGCCAGCAACAGGGTTCCCGGGGCCAACGTCCTGACTTTC. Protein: CASNRVPGANVLTF.